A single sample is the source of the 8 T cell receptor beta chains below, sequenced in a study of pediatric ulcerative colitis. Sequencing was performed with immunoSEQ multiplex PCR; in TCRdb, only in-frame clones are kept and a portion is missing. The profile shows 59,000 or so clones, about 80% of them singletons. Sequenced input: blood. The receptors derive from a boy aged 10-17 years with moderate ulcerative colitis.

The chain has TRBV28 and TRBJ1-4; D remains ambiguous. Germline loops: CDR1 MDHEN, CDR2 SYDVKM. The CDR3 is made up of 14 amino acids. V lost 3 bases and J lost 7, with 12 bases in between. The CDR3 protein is CASSLGKTIEKLFF. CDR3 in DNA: TGTGCCAGCAGTTTGGGGAAGACAATTGAAAAACTGTTTTTT.

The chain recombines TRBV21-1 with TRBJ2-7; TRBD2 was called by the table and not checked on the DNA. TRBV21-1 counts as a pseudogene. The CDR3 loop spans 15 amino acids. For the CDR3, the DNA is TGTGCCAGCAGCCGTATTTTCGGGATCTCCTACGAGCAGTACTTC. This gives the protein CASSRIFGISYEQYF.

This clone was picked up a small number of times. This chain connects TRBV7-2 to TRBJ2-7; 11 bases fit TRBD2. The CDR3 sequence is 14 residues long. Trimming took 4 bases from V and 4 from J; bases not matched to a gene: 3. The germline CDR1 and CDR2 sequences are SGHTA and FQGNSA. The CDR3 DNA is TGTGCCAGCAGCTCCACTAGCGGGAGTTACGAGCAGTACTTC. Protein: CASSSTSGSYEQYF. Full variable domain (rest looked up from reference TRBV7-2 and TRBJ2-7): GAGVSQSPSNKVTEKGKDVELRCDPISGHTALYWYRQSLGQGLEFLIYFQGNSAPDKSGLPSDRFSAERTGGSVSTLTIQRTQQEDSAVYLCASSSTSGSYEQYFGPGTRLTVT.

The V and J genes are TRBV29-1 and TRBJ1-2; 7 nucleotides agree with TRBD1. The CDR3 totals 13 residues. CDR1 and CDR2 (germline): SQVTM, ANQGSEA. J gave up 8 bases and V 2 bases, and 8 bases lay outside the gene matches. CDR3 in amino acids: CSVESGRGKGYTF. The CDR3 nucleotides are TGCAGCGTTGAATCGGGCAGGGGGAAAGGCTACACCTTC. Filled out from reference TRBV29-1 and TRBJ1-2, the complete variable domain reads SAVISQKPSRDICQRGTSLTIQCQVDSQVTMMFWYRQQPGQSLTLIATANQGSEATYESGFVIDKFPISRPNLTFSTLTVSNMSPEDSSIYLCSVESGRGKGYTFGSGTRLTVV.

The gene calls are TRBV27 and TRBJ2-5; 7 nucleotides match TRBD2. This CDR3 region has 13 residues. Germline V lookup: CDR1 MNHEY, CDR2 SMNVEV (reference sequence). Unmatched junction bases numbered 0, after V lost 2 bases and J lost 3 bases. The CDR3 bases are TGTGCCAGCAGTTTACGGGGGGAAGAGACCCAGTACTTC. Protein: CASSLRGEETQYF.

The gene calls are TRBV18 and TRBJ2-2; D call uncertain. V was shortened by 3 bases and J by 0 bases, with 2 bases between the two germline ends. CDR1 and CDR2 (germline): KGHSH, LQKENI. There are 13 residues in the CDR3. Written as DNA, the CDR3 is TGTGCCAGCTCACCTGCGAACACCGGGGAGCTGTTTTTT. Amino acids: CASSPANTGELFF.

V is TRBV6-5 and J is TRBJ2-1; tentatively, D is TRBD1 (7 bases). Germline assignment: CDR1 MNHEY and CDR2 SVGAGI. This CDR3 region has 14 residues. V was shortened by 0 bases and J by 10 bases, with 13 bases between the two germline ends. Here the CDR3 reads CASSYSGRGEEQFF. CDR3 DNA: TGTGCCAGCAGTTACTCGGGCAGGGGGGAAGAGCAGTTCTTC.

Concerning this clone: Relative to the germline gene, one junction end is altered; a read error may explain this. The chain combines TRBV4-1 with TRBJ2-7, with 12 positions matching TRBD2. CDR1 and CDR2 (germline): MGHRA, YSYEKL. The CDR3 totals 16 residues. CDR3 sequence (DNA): TGCGCCAGCAGCCAACCCGGACTAGCGGGGCCCTACGAGCAGTGCTTC. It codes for CASSQPGLAGPYEQCF.